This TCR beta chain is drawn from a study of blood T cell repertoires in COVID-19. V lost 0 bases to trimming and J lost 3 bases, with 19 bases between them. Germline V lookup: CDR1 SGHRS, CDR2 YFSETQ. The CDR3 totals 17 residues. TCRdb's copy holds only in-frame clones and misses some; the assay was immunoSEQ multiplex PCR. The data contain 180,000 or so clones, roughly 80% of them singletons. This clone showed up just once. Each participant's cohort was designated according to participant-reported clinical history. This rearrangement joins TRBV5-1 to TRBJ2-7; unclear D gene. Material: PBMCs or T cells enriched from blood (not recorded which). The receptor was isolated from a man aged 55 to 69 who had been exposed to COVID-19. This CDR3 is CASSLAVLARQNYEQYF. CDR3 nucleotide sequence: TGCGCCAGCAGCTTGGCGGTGTTGGCACGACAAAACTACGAGCAGTACTTC.